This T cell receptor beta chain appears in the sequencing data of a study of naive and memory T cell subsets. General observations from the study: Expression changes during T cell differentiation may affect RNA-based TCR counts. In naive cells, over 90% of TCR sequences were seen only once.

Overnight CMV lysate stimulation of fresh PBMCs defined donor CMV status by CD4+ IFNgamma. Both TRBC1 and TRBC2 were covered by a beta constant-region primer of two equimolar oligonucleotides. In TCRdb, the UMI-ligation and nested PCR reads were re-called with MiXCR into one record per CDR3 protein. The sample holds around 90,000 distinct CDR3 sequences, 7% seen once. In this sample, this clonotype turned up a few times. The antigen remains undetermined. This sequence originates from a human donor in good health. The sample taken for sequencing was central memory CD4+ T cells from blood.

The CDR3 sequence: CASRLGTDSNQPQHF. For the CDR3, the DNA is TGTGCCAGCAGACTCGGGACGGATAGCAATCAGCCCCAGCATTTT. V and J are TRBV6-5 and TRBJ1-5, with D perhaps TRBD1 (5 bases). The CDR3 consists of 15 residues. Germline V lookup: CDR1 MNHEY, CDR2 SVGAGI. Between the trimmed V and J ends, which lost 6 bases and 0 bases, there was a span of 12 bases.